The clone carrying this T cell receptor (beta chain) was observed many times. Its antigen is not known. These data are taken from a study of T cell repertoires in cytomegalovirus infection. On the study more broadly: Carrying CMV and the relevant HLA type showed in public TCR beta signatures.

The CDR3 is 16 amino acids. After removal of 4 bases from V and 5 bases from J, the junction contained 11 bases not matched to a gene. The germline gives CDR1 SGHTA, CDR2 FQGNSA. TCRdb reprocessed the reads with MiXCR, giving one entry per CDR3 protein. The table records 150,000 to 200,000 distinct CDR3 sequences, under 20% of them present only once. Findings and caveats of the study: Accumulated public TCR beta family frequency recognized individuals carrying CMV together with the relevant HLA. HLA-C-restricted CMV-specific TCR beta clonotypes prevailed in the ex vivo response.

V gene TRBV7-2 combines with J gene TRBJ2-3; 8 bases agree with TRBD2. Sequenced material: CD8+ T cells from PBMCs. The clonotype was recovered from a human donor in good health (CMV status not recorded). Some clones in this sample may be carry-over from other donors' samples. The CDR3 is CASSSWSGGGRDTQYF. As DNA, the CDR3 is TGTGCCAGCAGCTCGTGGAGCGGGGGAGGGCGAGATACGCAGTATTTT.